The 6 T cell receptor beta chains below come from one sample, sequenced in a study of blood T cell repertoires in COVID-19. Profiled with immunoSEQ multiplex PCR; TCRdb holds only in-frame clones, not every one. The top ten clones hold under 2.5% of a sample with over 130,000 clones, approximately 80% of them seen once. Sequencing used peripheral blood. The receptors derive from a man in his 70s with acute or convalescent COVID-19.

The V gene is TRBV2, the J gene TRBJ1-5; tentatively, D is TRBD1 (6 bases). Germline CDR1 is SNHLY and CDR2 is FYNNEI. The CDR3 is 18 amino acids. V was cut by 4 bases and J by 0 bases, with 19 bases left in between. CDR3: CASSGPGHQSDSNQPQHF. The DNA of the CDR3 is TGTGCCAGCAGTGGACCGGGACATCAGTCCGATAGCAATCAGCCCCAGCATTTT.

This clone showed up just once. This sequence joins TRBV28 and TRBJ2-7, with a possible D match to TRBD1 (6 bases). CDR1 MDHEN and CDR2 SYDVKM come from the germline V gene. The V end lost 8 bases, the J end lost 5 bases, and 16 bases lay between the germline ends. The CDR3 extends over 13 amino acids. CDR3 nucleotides: TGTGCCAGCGATCCGACAGGATTCAACGAGCAGTACTTC. Translated, it gives CASDPTGFNEQYF.

The DNA of the CDR3 is TGTGCCAGCTCACCAGCGAGCCGCCCTAATAATGAGCAGTTCTTC. As protein: CASSPASRPNNEQFF. J is TRBJ2-1 and V is TRBV18, with D unresolved. The CDR3 loop spans 15 amino acids. Germline CDR1 is KGHSH and CDR2 is LQKENI. V was cut by 2 bases and J by 7 bases, with 15 bases left in between.

This chain joins TRBV9 and TRBJ2-5; TRBD2 aligns across 11 bases. This CDR3 comprises 15 residues. V shed 2 bases, J shed 2 bases, and the junction held 2 bases outside the gene matches. Germline-derived CDR1 and CDR2 are SGDLS and YYNGEE. The CDR3 protein is CASSVTSGVQETQYF. In nucleotides, the CDR3 is TGTGCCAGCAGCGTGACTAGCGGGGTTCAAGAGACCCAGTACTTC.

The chain employs TRBV3-1 (or the pseudogene TRBV3-2) and TRBJ2-4; 10 nucleotides agree with TRBD2. Germline V CDR1 and CDR2: LGHDT, YNNKEL (reference sequence). Losses at the gene ends were 4 bases for V and 0 bases for J; bases not matched to a gene: 12. This CDR3 region has 19 residues. The chain's CDR3 is CASSPQGLAGDLAKNIQYF. The CDR3, as DNA: TGTGCCAGCAGCCCTCAGGGGCTAGCGGGAGATCTAGCCAAAAACATTCAGTACTTC.

The chain couples TRBV19 to TRBJ1-5, with TRBD1 as a possible D gene (5 bases). Trimming stripped 3 bases from V and 8 bases from J, with 11 bases between. CDR3 size: 13 residues. The germline gives CDR1 LNHDA, CDR2 SQIVND (reference sequence). The DNA for the CDR3 is TGTGCCAGTAGTATCGACAGAGAAGAGCCCCAGCATTTT. This encodes CASSIDREEPQHF.